The entry below describes one T cell receptor beta chain. The germline CDR1 and CDR2 sequences are MNHNY and SVGAGI (reference sequence). The CDR3 is made up of 14 amino acids. J gave up 1 base and V 7 bases, and 6 bases lay outside the gene matches. This record belongs to a study of T cell changes during pregnancy in multiple sclerosis. Method: immunoSEQ multiplex PCR; TCRdb's copy keeps in-frame clones and lacks some. Seen here are tens of thousands of clones, around 92% observed once, and the top ten hold approximately 0.91%. This chain links TRBV6-6 with TRBJ2-5; TRBD1 aligns across 7 bases. Sequences were derived from CD4+ T cells from peripheral blood mononuclear cells, sampled in the second trimester of pregnancy. The receptor was isolated from a female donor in good health, enrolled as a control in a pregnancy study. Written as DNA, the CDR3 is TGTGCCAGCAAACTACAGGGGACCCAAGAGACCCAGTACTTC. Protein product: CASKLQGTQETQYF.